The 13 T cell receptor beta chains below all came from one sample that was sequenced in a study of cytotoxic CD8 clonotypes in ibrutinib-treated CLL. TCRdb keeps only in-frame clones here, not all; method: immunoSEQ multiplex PCR. The repertoire holds 160,000 or so clones, roughly four fifths seen once, with around 2% in the top ten. This material consisted of PBMCs, taken after 12 months of ibrutinib treatment. Source of these receptors: a human donor with chronic lymphocytic leukemia.

This rearrangement joins TRBV7-2 to TRBJ2-7; tentative D call: TRBD2 (6 bases). Trimming stripped 5 bases from V and 7 bases from J, with 12 bases between. The germline CDR1 and CDR2 sequences are SGHTA and FQGNSA. The CDR3 totals 12 residues. CDR3 region: CASSPDGGEQYF. The CDR3 nucleotides read TGTGCCAGCAGCCCTGATGGAGGGGAGCAGTACTTC.

The V gene is TRBV28, the J gene TRBJ2-7; D is unresolved. The V end was cut by 10 bases, the J end by 4 bases, with 20 bases between. Germline CDR1 and CDR2: MDHEN and SYDVKM. The CDR3 has 14 amino acids. CDR3 nucleotide sequence: TGTGCCACCCACAAGTGGGGTCGAGCGTACGAGCAGTACTTC. Amino acids: CATHKWGRAYEQYF.

This chain connects TRBV9 to TRBJ1-2, with 9 bases lining up with TRBD1. Germline V gives CDR1 SGDLS, CDR2 YYNGEE. The V and J ends lost 4 bases and 3 bases, in that order; junction bases with no gene match: 28. The CDR3 sequence is 22 residues long. The CDR3 DNA follows: TGTGCCAGCAGCCCCTTGGACTGGGGCCCAAGGGGGACAGGGAAGTCCTACTATGGCTACACCTTC. The encoded protein is CASSPLDWGPRGTGKSYYGYTF.

This rearrangement joins TRBV15 to TRBJ1-4; no reliable D call. Germline loops: CDR1 LNHNV, CDR2 YYDKDF (reference sequence). This CDR3 is 14 amino acids long. Trimming removed 8 bases at V and 4 bases at J, with 14 bases between. The CDR3 loop is CATGLGQRNEKLFF. The CDR3 DNA follows: TGTGCCACCGGCCTAGGGCAGCGTAATGAAAAACTGTTTTTT.

This clone has only one observation. CDR3 in DNA: TGTGCCAGCAGCCCTGTCTCTGAAAATGAGCAGTTCTTC. Its translation is CASSPVSENEQFF. V and J are TRBV11-2 and TRBJ2-1; no clear D gene. This CDR3 is built from 13 residues. The ends were cut back, 5 bases at V and 7 bases at J, with 12 bases in the middle. The germline V gene has CDR1 SGHAT and CDR2 FQNNGV.

This clone appeared once. This chain joins TRBV10-2 and TRBJ2-1; 7 bases align to TRBD2. The CDR3 has 16 amino acids. Germline CDR1 WSHSY, CDR2 SAAADI. The J segment lost 4 bases and the V segment lost 1 base, leaving 7 bases of the junction unmatched. In DNA, the CDR3 is TGCGCCAGCAGTGAGTATATGGGGACTACGTACAATGAGCAGTTCTTC. This encodes CASSEYMGTTYNEQFF.

The gene calls are TRBV11-3 and TRBJ2-3; 8 bases are shared with TRBD2. The CDR3 is made up of 16 amino acids. The germline CDR1 and CDR2 sequences are SGHNT and YENEEA. V shed 4 bases, J shed 4 bases, and the junction held 10 bases outside the gene matches. The CDR3 nucleotides are TGTGCCAGCAGCTCCCCCTGGAGCGGGAGTGCAGATACGCAGTATTTT. Protein: CASSSPWSGSADTQYF.

The chain carries TRBV11-3 and TRBJ2-3, with D maybe TRBD2 (7 bases). Germline values: CDR1 SGHNT, CDR2 YENEEA. Trimming pared 6 bases from V and 6 bases from J, leaving 19 bases between. The CDR3 is made up of 15 amino acids. CDR3 loop: CASSPGAGARDTQYF. CDR3 DNA: TGTGCCAGCAGTCCGGGGGCGGGGGCTCGGGATACGCAGTATTTT.

The genes are TRBV5-5 and TRBJ2-5; possible D gene TRBD2, 6 bases. The CDR3 loop spans 13 amino acids. V lost 5 bases to trimming and J lost 5 bases, with 13 bases between them. Germline V lookup: CDR1 SGHKS, CDR2 YYEKEE (reference sequence). The CDR3 spells CASSREMGETQYF. The CDR3 nucleotides read TGTGCCAGCAGTCGGGAGATGGGGGAGACCCAGTACTTC.

This rearrangement joins TRBV27 to TRBJ2-1; the match to TRBD2 covers 13 bases. Trimming took 5 bases from V and 7 from J; bases not matched to a gene: 8. The germline V gene has CDR1 MNHEY and CDR2 SMNVEV (reference sequence). The CDR3 length is 16 residues. CDR3 region: CASSLPGLAGWNEQFF. CDR3 nucleotides: TGTGCCAGCAGTCTCCCGGGACTAGCGGGGTGGAATGAGCAGTTCTTC.

This clone was counted only a few times. V and J are TRBV28 and TRBJ1-2, with 9 bases lining up with TRBD1. This CDR3 is 14 amino acids long. Looked up from germline, CDR1 is MDHEN and CDR2 is SYDVKM. The V gene end was trimmed by 5 bases and the J gene end by 6 bases; junction bases not matched to a gene: 7. DNA for the CDR3: TGTGCCAGCAGTCCCGCACAGGGGGCTAATGGCTACACCTTC. Residues: CASSPAQGANGYTF.

The chain joins TRBV4-3 to TRBJ1-2; 9 positions agree with TRBD1. This CDR3 contains 13 residues. Germline trimming cut 3 bases from V and 4 bases from J; bases unmatched to any gene: 0. Looked up from germline, CDR1 is LGHNA and CDR2 is YSLEER. CDR3 residues: CASSQGQGYGYTF. The CDR3 region has the DNA TGCGCCAGCAGCCAGGGACAGGGCTATGGCTACACCTTC.

The sample holds many counts of this clone. The V and J genes are TRBV4-2 and TRBJ1-2; a weak D match, TRBD1 (5 bases). CDR3 length: 19 amino acids. Trimming removed 0 bases from V and 0 bases from J, with 20 bases in between. The V gene's germline CDR1 is LGHNA and CDR2 YNFKEQ. The CDR3 DNA reads TGTGCCAGCAGCCAAGATCGAGGAAGTGGTGACAGTACTAACTATGGCTACACCTTC. As protein: CASSQDRGSGDSTNYGYTF.